The 19 T cell receptor beta chains below were found in one sample sequenced in a study of blood T cell repertoires in COVID-19 (dated by TCRdb to about 2020). The library came from the immunoSEQ multiplex PCR assay. TCRdb limited this immuneACCESS table to in-frame rearrangements with V and J called. A share of clones is missing; checked studies link under half to unresolved V genes, and the rest is unexplained. Recorded for this sample are 200,000 to 250,000 clones; around 84% of them occurred a single time. The top ten constitute 20% of the sample. Sequenced: peripheral blood. Every receptor here comes from a man younger than 45 with active or convalescent COVID-19.

The sample holds one count of this clone. V and J are TRBV27 and TRBJ2-5, with 9 nucleotides matching TRBD2. Germline CDR1 reads MNHEY; CDR2 reads SMNVEV (reference sequence). The CDR3 contains 16 residues. The trim removed 8 bases at V and 1 base at J, leaving 11 bases unmatched. CDR3 nucleotides: TGTGCCAGCTCGTCCATAGCGGGGGCCTTCCAAGAGACCCAGTACTTC. Protein product: CASSSIAGAFQETQYF.

The chain recombines TRBV29-1 with TRBJ1-1; TRBD1 might be the D (5 bases). CDR1 and CDR2 from the germline V gene are SQVTM and ANQGSEA. CDR3 size: 13 residues. The ends were cut back, 3 bases at V and 4 bases at J, with 12 bases in the middle. The CDR3 region is CSVDGASSTEAFF. Written as DNA, the CDR3 is TGCAGCGTTGATGGGGCGTCGAGCACTGAAGCTTTCTTT. The full variable domain, its missing parts supplied by reference TRBV29-1 and TRBJ1-1, is SAVISQKPSRDICQRGTSLTIQCQVDSQVTMMFWYRQQPGQSLTLIATANQGSEATYESGFVIDKFPISRPNLTFSTLTVSNMSPEDSSIYLCSVDGASSTEAFFGQGTRLTVV.

The V gene is TRBV7-2, the J gene TRBJ1-1, with TRBD1 identical over 9 bases. Unmatched junction bases numbered 2, after V lost 5 bases and J lost 4 bases. The CDR3 has 13 amino acids. Germline-derived CDR1 and CDR2 are SGHTA and FQGNSA. The CDR3 coding sequence is TGTGCCAGCAGCGTGACAGGGGGCACTGAAGCTTTCTTT. Translation: CASSVTGGTEAFF.

The table lists this clone with a few counts. The V gene is TRBV11-2, the J gene TRBJ1-3; the D is unclear. CDR1 is SGHAT, CDR2 FQNNGV, per germline. This CDR3 contains 13 residues. V was clipped by 6 bases and J by 0 bases, with 6 bases between them. In DNA form, the CDR3 reads TGTGCCAGCAGGCAGTCCTCTGGAAACACCATATATTTT. It encodes CASRQSSGNTIYF. Full variable domain (rest looked up from reference TRBV11-2 and TRBJ1-3): EAGVAQSPRYKIIEKRQSVAFWCNPISGHATLYWYQQILGQGPKLLIQFQNNGVVDDSQLPKDRFSAERLKGVDSTLKIQPAKLEDSAVYLCASRQSSGNTIYFGEGSWLTVV.

The chain employs TRBV4-2 and TRBJ1-2; perhaps TRBD1 as D (5 bases). CDR1 and CDR2 (germline): LGHNA, YNFKEQ. The CDR3 totals 14 residues. Trimming cost V 0 bases and J 4 bases, with 9 bases left between them. CDR3 nucleotides: TGTGCCAGCAGCCAAGAGCTGACAGCCTATGGCTACACCTTC. It is translated as CASSQELTAYGYTF.

The rearrangement links TRBV30 to TRBJ1-3; no definite D call. V lost 2 bases to trimming and J lost 3 bases, with 8 bases between them. The CDR3 has 13 amino acids. Germline lookup yields CDR1 GTSNPN and CDR2 SVGIG (reference sequence). The CDR3 region has the DNA TGTGCCTGGAGTCGTACGGGTGGAAACACCATATATTTT. This sequence encodes CAWSRTGGNTIYF.

The chain recombines TRBV28 with TRBJ2-3; D remains unclear. The CDR3 sequence is 15 residues long. Trimming removed 6 bases at V and 2 bases at J, with 15 bases between. Germline CDR1 is MDHEN and CDR2 is SYDVKM. The CDR3: CASSPNSQHTDTQYF. CDR3 nucleotides: TGTGCCAGCAGCCCCAATAGCCAGCACACAGATACGCAGTATTTT.

This sequence joins TRBV2 and TRBJ1-1; 7 bases are a match to TRBD1. Germline V gene lookup returns CDR1 SNHLY and CDR2 FYNNEI. The CDR3 totals 13 residues. The V and J ends lost 7 bases and 1 base, in that order; junction bases with no gene match: 3. The CDR3 is CASKRTGNTEAFF. The CDR3 DNA reads TGTGCCAGCAAGAGGACAGGGAACACTGAAGCTTTCTTT.

This chain joins TRBV7-3 and TRBJ2-3; 8 bases match TRBD2. This CDR3 contains 14 residues. V was clipped by 2 bases and J by 4 bases; unmatched bases: 2. Germline V lookup: CDR1 SGHTA, CDR2 FQGTGA. The CDR3 region has the DNA TGTGCCAGCAGCTTAGGGCGGGAGGCAGATACGCAGTATTTT. The encoded protein is CASSLGREADTQYF.

The chain combines TRBV6-6 with TRBJ1-2, with 9 bases aligning to TRBD1. V lost 8 bases to trimming and J lost 6 bases; unmatched junction nucleotides: 7. The CDR3 runs 13 residues. CDR1 and CDR2 from the germline V gene are MNHNY and SVGAGI (reference sequence). The CDR3 region is CASHTGGSDGYTF. The CDR3 coding sequence is TGTGCCAGCCACACAGGGGGCTCCGATGGCTACACCTTC.

J is TRBJ2-7 and V is TRBV30; D is perhaps TRBD1 (6 bases). Deletions cut 1 base from V and 2 bases from J, with 9 bases between. This CDR3 is 13 amino acids long. The germline V gene encodes CDR1 GTSNPN and CDR2 SVGIG (reference sequence). The CDR3 DNA follows: TGTGCCTGGAGTGCAGGGGTTACCTACGAGCAGTACTTC. It is translated as CAWSAGVTYEQYF.

This clone appeared a few times. The chain links TRBV28 to TRBJ1-4, with 7 positions matching TRBD1. Germline V gives CDR1 MDHEN, CDR2 SYDVKM. The CDR3 runs to 14 residues. Trimming removed 6 bases from V and 5 bases from J; junction bases left unmatched: 6. The CDR3: CASRTGSVNEKLFF. The CDR3 nucleotides read TGTGCCAGCAGGACAGGGTCGGTGAATGAAAAACTGTTTTTT. The full variable domain, with the rest looked up from reference TRBV28 and TRBJ1-4, is DVKVTQSSRYLVKRTGEKVFLECVQDMDHENMFWYRQDPGLGLRLIYFSYDVKMKEKGDIPEGYSVSREKKERFSLILESASTNQTSMYLCASRTGSVNEKLFFGSGTQLSVL.

V is TRBV7-9 and J is TRBJ1-6; perhaps TRBD1 as D (6 bases). This CDR3 spans 14 amino acids. From germline, CDR1 is SEHNR and CDR2 FQNEAQ (reference sequence). Trimming pared 1 base from V and 12 bases from J, leaving 13 bases between. CDR3 in DNA: TGTGCCAGCAGCTTAGACAGGGTCGGCATACCCCTCCACTTT. Its protein product is CASSLDRVGIPLHF. The whole variable domain, remainder taken from reference TRBV7-9 and TRBJ1-6, is DTGVSQNPRHKITKRGQNVTFRCDPISEHNRLYWYRQTLGQGPEFLTYFQNEAQLEKSRLLSDRFSAERPKGSFSTLEIQRTEQGDSAMYLCASSLDRVGIPLHFGNGTRLTVT.

V is TRBV7-7 and J is TRBJ1-5, with D tentatively TRBD1 (5 bases). The CDR3 is made up of 15 amino acids. The V and J ends lost 4 bases and 0 bases respectively, with 10 bases between them. CDR1 is SSHAT, CDR2 FNYEAQ, per germline (reference sequence). The chain's CDR3 is CASSYRLSSNQPQHF. The CDR3 DNA follows: TGTGCCAGCAGCTACAGGTTGAGTAGCAATCAGCCCCAGCATTTT.

The rearrangement uses TRBV5-4 and TRBJ1-5, with D unclear. The V and J ends lost 3 bases and 7 bases respectively, with 11 bases between them. Germline CDR1 reads SGHNT; CDR2 reads YYREEE (reference sequence). The CDR3 contains 13 residues. Here the CDR3 DNA reads TGTGCCAGCAGCTCTTCTCCGGGGCAGCCCCAGCATTTT. Protein sequence: CASSSSPGQPQHF.

The rearrangement joins TRBV9 to TRBJ2-7; 10 nucleotides agree with TRBD1. This CDR3 comprises 16 residues. Germline lookup yields CDR1 SGDLS and CDR2 YYNGEE. With 2 bases clipped from V and 6 bases from J, the junction kept 11 bases outside the gene matches. CDR3 nucleotide sequence: TGTGCCAGCAGCGTCTCCACCGGGACAGGGGCTGTCGAGCAGTACTTC. It yields the protein CASSVSTGTGAVEQYF.

The chain couples TRBV7-9 to TRBJ2-5, with TRBD1 as a possible D gene (6 bases). Trimming took 0 bases from V and 2 from J, leaving 13 bases between them. Germline V CDR1 and CDR2: SEHNR, FQNEAQ (reference sequence). CDR3 length: 16 residues. CDR3 sequence reads: CASSLALDRIQETQYF. The DNA for the CDR3 is TGTGCCAGCAGCTTAGCGCTAGACAGGATACAAGAGACCCAGTACTTC.

The V gene is TRBV9, the J gene TRBJ2-1; 10 nucleotides align to TRBD2. This CDR3 contains 16 residues. With 0 bases clipped from V and 7 bases from J, the junction kept 7 bases outside the gene matches. In germline, CDR1 is SGDLS, CDR2 YYNGEE. DNA of the CDR3: TGTGCCAGCAGCGTAGCTCGGACTAGCGGTATGAATGAGCAGTTCTTC. It encodes CASSVARTSGMNEQFF.

V gene TRBV2 combines with J gene TRBJ1-3, with a weak D call TRBD1 (6 bases). Germline V gene sequence: CDR1 SNHLY, CDR2 FYNNEI. This CDR3 contains 15 residues. V shed 1 base and J shed 3 bases, with 10 bases lying between them. The CDR3 DNA reads as TGTGCCAGCAGTGAAGTCAGGGGCATTGGAAACACCATATATTTT. This codes for CASSEVRGIGNTIYF.